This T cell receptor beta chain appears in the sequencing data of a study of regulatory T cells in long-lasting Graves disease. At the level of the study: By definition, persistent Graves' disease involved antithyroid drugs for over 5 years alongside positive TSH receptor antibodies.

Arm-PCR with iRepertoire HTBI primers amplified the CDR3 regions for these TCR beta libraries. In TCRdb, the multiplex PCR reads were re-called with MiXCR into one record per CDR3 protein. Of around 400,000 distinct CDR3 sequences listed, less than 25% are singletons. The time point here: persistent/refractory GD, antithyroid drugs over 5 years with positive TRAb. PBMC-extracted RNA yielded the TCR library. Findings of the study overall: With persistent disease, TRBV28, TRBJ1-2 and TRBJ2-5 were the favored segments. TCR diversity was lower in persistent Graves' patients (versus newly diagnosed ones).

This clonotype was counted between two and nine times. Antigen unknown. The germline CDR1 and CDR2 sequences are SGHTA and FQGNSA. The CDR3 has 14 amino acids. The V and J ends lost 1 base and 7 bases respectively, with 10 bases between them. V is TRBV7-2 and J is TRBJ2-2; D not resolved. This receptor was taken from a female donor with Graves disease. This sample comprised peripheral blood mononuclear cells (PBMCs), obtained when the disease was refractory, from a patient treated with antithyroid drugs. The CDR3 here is CASSLDGVLGELFF. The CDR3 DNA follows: TGTGCCAGCAGCTTAGATGGGGTGCTCGGGGAGCTGTTTTTT.